This is a list of T cell receptor beta chains from one sample in a study of cytomegalovirus exposure and HLA in healthy donors. Generated by immunoSEQ multiplex PCR, the TCRdb table keeps only in-frame clones and is missing some. Of roughly 150,000 clones listed, around four fifths were seen once; the top ten hold around 1.6%. The material sequenced was PBMCs. The receptors stem from a young woman in good health and CMV-seronegative. The CDR3 runs from the conserved cysteine through the conserved F or W. Each record gives: clone size, D gene, J gene, V gene, CDR3 protein, CDR3 DNA. D genes are given only for firm matches. Clone size is shown for a subset of rows, as once, few, many or a class of expanded clone.

.,TRBD1,TRBJ1-2,TRBV2,CASSEWDSLNYGYTF,TGTGCCAGCAGTGAATGGGACAGTTTAAACTATGGCTACACCTTC
.,TRBD2,TRBJ2-4,TRBV11-2,CASSSPSGGNIQYF,TGTGCCAGCAGCTCACCCAGCGGGGGGAACATTCAGTACTTC
.,TRBD1,TRBJ1-1,TRBV19,CASSPRQGVGTEAFF,TGTGCCAGTAGTCCCCGACAGGGGGTCGGCACTGAAGCTTTCTTT
.,.,TRBJ2-3,TRBV11-1,CASSLTNKDTQYF,TGTGCCAGCAGCTTAACTAACAAAGATACGCAGTATTTT
.,TRBD1,TRBJ2-1,TRBV11-1,CASSSHDRGWNNEQFF,TGTGCCAGCAGCTCTCACGACAGGGGGTGGAACAATGAGCAGTTCTTC
.,.,TRBJ1-5,TRBV7-2,CASSLGGYSNQPQHF,TGTGCCAGCAGCTTAGGAGGGTATAGCAATCAGCCCCAGCATTTT
.,.,TRBJ2-7,TRBV2,CASTRGAYEQYF,TGTGCCAGCACCCGCGGGGCCTACGAGCAGTACTTC
.,TRBD1,TRBJ1-4,TRBV28,CASSLELTGGEIATNEKLFF,TGTGCCAGCAGTTTAGAATTGACAGGGGGCGAGATTGCAACTAATGAAAAACTGTTTTTT
.,.,TRBJ1-3,TRBV2,CASSESGPGDTIYF,TGTGCCAGCAGTGAGTCCGGTCCCGGGGACACCATATATTTT
.,TRBD1,TRBJ1-6,TRBV6-6,CASKPTGTGKSPLHF,TGTGCCAGCAAACCTACCGGGACAGGGAAGTCACCCCTCCACTTT
.,TRBD2,TRBJ2-3,TRBV5-1,CASSFSGGADTQYF,TGCGCCAGCAGTTTTAGCGGGGGGGCCGATACGCAGTATTTT
.,TRBD1,TRBJ1-4,TRBV28,CASSYRGRDEKLFF,TGTGCCAGCAGTTACAGGGGGCGGGATGAAAAACTGTTTTTT
.,TRBD2,TRBJ2-1,TRBV27,CASSPRSKTSPYNEQFF,TGTGCCAGCAGTCCCCGGTCCAAGACTAGCCCCTACAATGAGCAGTTCTTC
.,TRBD2,TRBJ2-1,TRBV28,CASQTSGPQFF,TGTGCCAGCCAAACTAGCGGACCACAGTTCTTC
.,.,TRBJ1-2,TRBV2,CASSPTPRDYGYTF,TGTGCCAGCAGTCCTACGCCGCGGGACTATGGCTACACCTTC
few,TRBD2,TRBJ2-3,TRBV5-1,CASSLGAGGVTDTQYF,TGCGCCAGCAGCTTGGGTGCGGGGGGCGTCACAGATACGCAGTATTTT